This T cell receptor beta chain was identified in a study of cytomegalovirus exposure and HLA in healthy donors. With 60 Vbeta and 13 Jbeta primers, the PCR was carried out. Source study methods: Unique TCR beta chains numbered 80 million to 95 million in a later analysis, with roughly 11 million shared. TCRdb's copy holds only in-frame clones and misses some; the assay was immunoSEQ multiplex PCR. V and J calls and clone size are as listed in that table; D and trimming were resolved from the DNA. The repertoire holds 240,000 or so clones, around 80% seen once, with 5.4% in the top ten. General study findings and limits: Later on, an analysis showed TCR association rates differing by HLA locus, with DRB1 the most and HLA-C the fewest. Most TCR beta V segments were productive about 90% or about 30% of the time in an earlier analysis.

Comment on this clone: The antigen remains undetermined.

V shed 7 bases and J shed 5 bases, with 15 bases lying between them. Germline CDR1 is LNHDA and CDR2 is SQIVND (reference sequence). The CDR3 sequence is 14 residues long. The J gene is TRBJ1-3, the V gene TRBV19; D is undetermined. The specimen sequenced was PBMCs. The source is a woman between 40 and 50 years old in good health and CMV-seropositive. Written as DNA, the CDR3 is TGTGCCAGTACCCCGTCGGCAGGTCGAAACACCATATATTTT. It translates to CASTPSAGRNTIYF.